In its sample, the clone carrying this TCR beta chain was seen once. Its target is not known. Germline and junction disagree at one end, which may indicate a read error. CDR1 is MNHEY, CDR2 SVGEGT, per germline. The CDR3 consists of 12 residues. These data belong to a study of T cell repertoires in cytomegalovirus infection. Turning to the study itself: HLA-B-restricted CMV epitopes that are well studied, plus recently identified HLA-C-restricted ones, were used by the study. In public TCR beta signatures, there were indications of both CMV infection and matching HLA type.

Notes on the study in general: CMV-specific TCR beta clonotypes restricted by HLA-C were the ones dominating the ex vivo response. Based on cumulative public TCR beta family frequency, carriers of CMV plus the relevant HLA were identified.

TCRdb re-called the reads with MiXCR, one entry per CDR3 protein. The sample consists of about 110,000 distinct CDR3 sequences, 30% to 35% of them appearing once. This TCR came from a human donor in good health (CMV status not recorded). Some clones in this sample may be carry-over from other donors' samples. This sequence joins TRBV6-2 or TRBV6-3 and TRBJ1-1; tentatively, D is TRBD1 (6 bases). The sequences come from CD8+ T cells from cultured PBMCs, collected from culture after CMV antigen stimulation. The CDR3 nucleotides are TGTACCAGCAGTAGACAGGATACTGAAGCTTTCTTT. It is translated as CTSSRQDTEAFF.